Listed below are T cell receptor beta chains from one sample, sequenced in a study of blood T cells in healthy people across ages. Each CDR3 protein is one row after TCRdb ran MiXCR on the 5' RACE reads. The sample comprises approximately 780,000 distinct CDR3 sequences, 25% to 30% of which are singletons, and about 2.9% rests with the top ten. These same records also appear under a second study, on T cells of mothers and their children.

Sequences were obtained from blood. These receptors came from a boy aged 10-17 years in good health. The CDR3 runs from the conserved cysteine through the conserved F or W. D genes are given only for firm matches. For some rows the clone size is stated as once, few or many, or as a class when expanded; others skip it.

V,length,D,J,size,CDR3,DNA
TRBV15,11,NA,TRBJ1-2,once,CATKDTTGYPF,TGTGCCACCAAAGACACCACGGGCTACCCCTTC
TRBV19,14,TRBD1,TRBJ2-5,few,CATRGQEDQETQYF,TGTGCCACCAGGGGACAGGAAGACCAAGAGACCCAGTACTTC
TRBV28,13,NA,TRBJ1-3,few,CASSFESGNTIYF,TGTGCCAGCAGTTTCGAGTCTGGAAACACCATATATTTT
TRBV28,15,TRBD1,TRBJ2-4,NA,CASSPPGQSKNIQYF,TGTGCCAGCAGTCCCCCGGGACAGTCCAAAAACATTCAGTACTTC
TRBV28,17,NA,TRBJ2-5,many,CASSMLQLQGNQETQYF,TGTGCCAGCAGTATGCTTCAACTCCAGGGGAACCAAGAGACCCAGTACTTC
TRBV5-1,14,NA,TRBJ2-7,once,CASSLDPDPYEQYF,TGCGCCAGCAGCTTGGATCCAGACCCCTACGAGCAGTACTTC
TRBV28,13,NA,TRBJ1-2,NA,CASNGGGFYGYTF,TGTGCCAGCAATGGGGGGGGGTTCTATGGCTACACCTTC
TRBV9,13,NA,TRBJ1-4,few,CASSVGRQEKLFF,TGTGCCAGCAGCGTAGGACGACAGGAAAAACTGTTTTTT
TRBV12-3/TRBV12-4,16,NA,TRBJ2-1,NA,CASSFGTLGSYNEQFF,TGTGCCAGCAGTTTTGGGACCCTGGGGTCCTACAATGAGCAGTTCTTC
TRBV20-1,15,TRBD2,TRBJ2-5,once,CSANSPWTSGETQYF,TGCAGTGCTAATAGCCCCTGGACTAGCGGGGAGACCCAGTACTTC
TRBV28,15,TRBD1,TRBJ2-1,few,CASSLTGISYNEQFF,TGTGCCAGCAGTTTGACAGGGATTTCCTACAATGAGCAGTTCTTC
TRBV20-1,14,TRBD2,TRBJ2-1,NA,CSAPRPGLLHEQFF,TGCAGTGCTCCACGCCCGGGACTATTACATGAGCAGTTCTTC
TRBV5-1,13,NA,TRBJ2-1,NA,CASSLGGVSEQFF,TGCGCCAGCAGCTTGGGCGGGGTTAGTGAGCAGTTCTTC
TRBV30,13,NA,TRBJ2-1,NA,CAWRKGAYNEQFF,TGTGCCTGGAGGAAAGGGGCCTACAATGAGCAGTTCTTC
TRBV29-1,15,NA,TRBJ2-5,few,CSVERGRTIRETQYF,TGCAGCGTTGAAAGGGGAAGGACTATCCGGGAGACCCAGTACTTC
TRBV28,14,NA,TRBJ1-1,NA,CASSIGDGYTEAFF,TGTGCCAGCAGCATCGGTGATGGTTATACTGAAGCTTTCTTT
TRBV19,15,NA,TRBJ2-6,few,CASNKGSSGANVLTF,TGTGCCAGTAACAAGGGGAGCTCTGGGGCCAACGTCCTGACTTTC
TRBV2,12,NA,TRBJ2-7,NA,CASSEGPRGQYF,TGTGCCAGCAGTGAGGGACCCCGCGGGCAGTACTTC
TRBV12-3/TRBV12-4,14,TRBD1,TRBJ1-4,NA,CASSLARGREKLFF,TGTGCCAGCAGTTTAGCCAGGGGGAGAGAAAAACTGTTTTTT
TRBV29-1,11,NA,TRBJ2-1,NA,CSGERGNEQFF,TGCAGCGGGGAAAGGGGCAATGAGCAGTTCTTC
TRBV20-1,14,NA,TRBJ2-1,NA,CSAEDSNSYNEQFF,TGCAGTGCAGAGGACAGCAACTCCTACAATGAGCAGTTCTTC
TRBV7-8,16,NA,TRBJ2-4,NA,CASSPATSGAKNIQYF,TGTGCCAGCAGCCCCGCGACATCCGGCGCCAAAAACATTCAGTACTTC
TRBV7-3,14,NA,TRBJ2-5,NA,CASSPSNDQETQYF,TGTGCCAGCAGCCCCAGCAACGACCAAGAGACCCAGTACTTC
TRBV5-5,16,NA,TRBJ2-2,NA,CASSYLTPTNTGELFF,TGTGCCAGCAGCTACCTGACACCAACGAACACCGGGGAGCTGTTTTTT
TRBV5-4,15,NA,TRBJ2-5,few,CASSLGGRGAETQYF,TGTGCCAGCAGCTTGGGGGGCAGGGGGGCAGAGACCCAGTACTTC
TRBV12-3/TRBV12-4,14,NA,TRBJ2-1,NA,CASSFVRLRNEQFF,TGTGCCAGCAGTTTCGTGAGACTACGCAATGAGCAGTTCTTC
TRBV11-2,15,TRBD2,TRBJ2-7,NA,CASSLVAGGYYEQYF,TGTGCCAGCAGCTTAGTAGCGGGGGGTTACTACGAGCAGTACTTC
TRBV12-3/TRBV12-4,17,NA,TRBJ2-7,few,CASSLAEDLLSGYEQYF,TGTGCCAGCAGTTTAGCGGAGGACTTATTGTCGGGCTACGAGCAGTACTTC
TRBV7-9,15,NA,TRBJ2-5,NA,CASSFGGPDGETQYF,TGTGCCAGCAGCTTCGGCGGCCCTGATGGGGAGACCCAGTACTTC
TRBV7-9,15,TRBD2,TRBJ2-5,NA,CASSLDGTSGETQYF,TGTGCCAGCAGCTTAGATGGGACTAGTGGAGAGACCCAGTACTTC
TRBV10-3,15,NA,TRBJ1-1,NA,CAISDGGQKNTEAFF,TGTGCCATCAGTGATGGAGGACAGAAGAACACTGAAGCTTTCTTT
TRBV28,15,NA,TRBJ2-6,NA,CARSLEGTGANVLTF,TGTGCCCGCAGTTTAGAGGGGACTGGGGCCAACGTCCTGACTTTC
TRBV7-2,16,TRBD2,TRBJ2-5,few,CASSQWTSGARETQYF,TGTGCCAGCAGCCAATGGACTAGCGGGGCCCGTGAGACCCAGTACTTC
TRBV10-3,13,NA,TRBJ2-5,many,CASRASGQETQYF,TGTGCCTCACGGGCGAGCGGACAAGAGACCCAGTACTTC
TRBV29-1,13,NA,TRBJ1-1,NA,CSVEGGYDTEAFF,TGCAGCGTTGAAGGGGGCTACGATACTGAAGCTTTCTTT
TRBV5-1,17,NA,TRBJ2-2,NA,CASSPQRGRVYPGELFF,TGCGCCAGCAGCCCCCAGAGGGGCCGCGTTTACCCCGGGGAGCTGTTTTTT
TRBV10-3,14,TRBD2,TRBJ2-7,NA,CAIRISGDSYEQYF,TGTGCCATCAGAATTAGCGGGGACTCCTACGAGCAGTACTTC
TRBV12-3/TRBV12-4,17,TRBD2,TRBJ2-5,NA,CASSPPPGRTRQETQYF,TGTGCCAGCAGTCCGCCCCCCGGGAGGACCCGACAAGAGACCCAGTACTTC
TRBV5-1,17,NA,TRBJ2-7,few,CASSPGWGGGLAYEQYF,TGCGCCAGCAGCCCCGGTTGGGGAGGGGGTTTGGCCTACGAGCAGTACTTC
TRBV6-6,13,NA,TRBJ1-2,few,CASSPRGEYGYTF,TGTGCCAGCAGCCCTAGGGGGGAGTATGGCTACACCTTC
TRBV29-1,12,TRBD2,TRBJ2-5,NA,CSVVGTRETQYF,TGCAGCGTTGTCGGGACTAGGGAGACCCAGTACTTC